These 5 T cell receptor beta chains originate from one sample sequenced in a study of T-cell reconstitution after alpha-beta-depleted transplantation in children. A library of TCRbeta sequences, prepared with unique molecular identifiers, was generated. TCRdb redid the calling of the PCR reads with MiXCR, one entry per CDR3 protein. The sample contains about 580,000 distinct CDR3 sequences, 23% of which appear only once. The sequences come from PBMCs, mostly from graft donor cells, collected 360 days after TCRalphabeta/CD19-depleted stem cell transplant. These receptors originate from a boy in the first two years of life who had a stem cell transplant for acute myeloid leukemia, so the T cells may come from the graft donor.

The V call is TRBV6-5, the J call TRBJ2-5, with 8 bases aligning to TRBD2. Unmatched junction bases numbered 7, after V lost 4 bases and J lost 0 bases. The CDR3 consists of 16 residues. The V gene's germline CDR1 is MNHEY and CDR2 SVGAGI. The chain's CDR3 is CASSFSGGRHQETQYF. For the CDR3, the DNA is TGTGCCAGCAGTTTTTCGGGCGGGAGGCACCAAGAGACCCAGTACTTC.

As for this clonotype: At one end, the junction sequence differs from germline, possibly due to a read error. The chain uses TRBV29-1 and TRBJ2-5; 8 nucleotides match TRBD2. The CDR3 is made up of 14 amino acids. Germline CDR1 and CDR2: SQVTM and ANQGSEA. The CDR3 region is CSVDGRGDQETQSF. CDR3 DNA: TGCAGCGTTGATGGGCGGGGGGACCAAGAGACCCAGTCCTTC.

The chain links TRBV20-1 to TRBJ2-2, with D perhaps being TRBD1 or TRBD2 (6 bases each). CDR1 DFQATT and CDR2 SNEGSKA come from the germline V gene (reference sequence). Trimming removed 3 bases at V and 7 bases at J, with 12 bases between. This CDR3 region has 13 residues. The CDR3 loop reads CSASPGAGGELFF. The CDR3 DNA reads TGCAGTGCTAGTCCGGGGGCTGGCGGGGAGCTGTTTTTT.

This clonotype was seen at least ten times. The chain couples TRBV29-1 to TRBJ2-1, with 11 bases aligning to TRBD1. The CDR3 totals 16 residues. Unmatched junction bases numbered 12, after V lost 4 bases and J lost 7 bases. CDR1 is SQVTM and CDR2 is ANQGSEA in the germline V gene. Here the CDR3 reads CSVVMIGQGAGNEQFF. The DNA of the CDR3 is TGCAGCGTTGTAATGATAGGACAGGGGGCTGGGAATGAGCAGTTCTTC.

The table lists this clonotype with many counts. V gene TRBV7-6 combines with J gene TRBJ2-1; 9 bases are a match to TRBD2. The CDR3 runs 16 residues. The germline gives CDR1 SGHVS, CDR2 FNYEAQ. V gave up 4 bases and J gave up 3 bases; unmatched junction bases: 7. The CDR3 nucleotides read TGTGCCAGCAGCTCCCCCGCGGGGGGGAGCTACAATGAGCAGTTCTTC. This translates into CASSSPAGGSYNEQFF.